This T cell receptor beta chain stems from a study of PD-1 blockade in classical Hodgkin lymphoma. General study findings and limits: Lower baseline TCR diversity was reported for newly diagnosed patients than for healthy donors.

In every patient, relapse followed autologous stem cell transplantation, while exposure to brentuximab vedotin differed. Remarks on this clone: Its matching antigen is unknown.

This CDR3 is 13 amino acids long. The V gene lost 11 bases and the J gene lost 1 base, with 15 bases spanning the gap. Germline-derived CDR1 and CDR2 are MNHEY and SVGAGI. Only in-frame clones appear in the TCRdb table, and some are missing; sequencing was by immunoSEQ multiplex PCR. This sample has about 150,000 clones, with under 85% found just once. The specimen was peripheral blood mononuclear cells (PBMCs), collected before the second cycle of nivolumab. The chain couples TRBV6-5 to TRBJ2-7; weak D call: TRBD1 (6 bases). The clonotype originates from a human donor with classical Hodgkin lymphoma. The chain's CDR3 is CASQGSLSYEQYF. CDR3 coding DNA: TGTGCCTCCCAGGGGTCCCTTTCCTACGAGCAGTACTTC.